The T cell receptor beta chain under discussion was sequenced for a study of CD8+ T cells in alopecia areata. Study-level findings and limits: Compared with normal scalp, lesional scalp had higher clonality and more expanded CD8+ clones. Sequencing of scalp tissue also captures the resident alphabeta T cells of normal skin. Whereas mice showed it more clearly, TCR sharing across patients was murkier, possibly because of HLA.

Germline assignment: CDR1 SEHNR and CDR2 FQNEAQ (reference sequence). The V and J ends lost 0 bases and 5 bases respectively, with 0 bases between them. This CDR3 is built from 11 residues. Starting from PBMCs, sorting isolated CD4+ and CD8+ T cells. Comment on this clone: The antigen is unknown. Other DNA sequences within the sample encode an identical CDR3.

RNA was isolated and reverse transcribed to cDNA, the sequencing template. Profiling relied on immunoSEQ multiplex PCR, and the TCRdb table lists in-frame clones only, not all of them. The profile covers 150,000 to 200,000 clones, with around 57% appearing a single time and approximately 4.3% taken by the ten largest. The V and J genes are TRBV7-9 and TRBJ2-3; D is unresolved. The TCR comes from a human donor in good health. The sequencing sample was made of CD4+ T cells sorted from blood. Here the CDR3 DNA reads TGTGCCAGCAGCTTAGCAGATACGCAGTATTTT. Amino acid sequence: CASSLADTQYF. Full variable domain (rest looked up from reference TRBV7-9 and TRBJ2-3): DTGVSQNPRHKITKRGQNVTFRCDPISEHNRLYWYRQTLGQGPEFLTYFQNEAQLEKSRLLSDRFSAERPKGSFSTLEIQRTEQGDSAMYLCASSLADTQYFGPGTRLTVL.